The following is a T cell receptor (beta chain) sequence with its context. No antigen is known for it. The immunoSEQ assay was v3.0, run at survey level. Data came from immunoSEQ multiplex PCR; TCRdb stores just in-frame clones and leaves some out. The sample lists roughly 31,000 clones; about 85% were seen once. The source of the sample is a study of long-term antiretroviral therapy in people with HIV. For each donor, at least one pre-ART and at least two post-ART PBMC samples were available. Treated in the United States were all of the participants with HIV. Study-wide results and limits: Repertoires looked antigen-experienced, with only a slight naive shift after ART.

This TCR derives from a man between 50 and 59 years old with HIV. The sample was unsorted PBMCs, taken roughly 5 years before starting antiretroviral therapy.

CDR3 DNA sequence: TGTGCCAGCAGCTTTCAGGGTGGGGAGAACACTGAAGCTTTCTTT. Its translation is CASSFQGGENTEAFF. The chain has TRBV5-4 and TRBJ1-1; TRBD1 might be the D (5 bases). V lost 2 bases and J 1 base, leaving 12 bases between the germline ends. CDR3 length equals 15 residues. CDR1 and CDR2 (germline): SGHNT, YYREEE (reference sequence). Filled out from reference TRBV5-4 and TRBJ1-1, the complete variable domain reads ETGVTQSPTHLIKTRGQQVTLRCSSQSGHNTVSWYQQALGQGPQFIFQYYREEENGRGNFPPRFSGLQFPNYSSELNVNALELDDSALYLCASSFQGGENTEAFFGQGTRLTVV.